This T cell receptor (beta chain) was recovered during a study of cytomegalovirus exposure and HLA in healthy donors. Germline V gene sequence: CDR1 SGHTA, CDR2 FQGNSA. Trimming took off 8 bases at V and 5 bases at J, with 9 bases between the two ends. The CDR3 runs to 11 residues. Study-wide findings and caveats: In vitro assays verified that a few CMV-associated chains recognized CMV antigens specifically.

PCR amplification relied on 60 Vbeta primers (plus 13 Jbeta primers). Data came from immunoSEQ multiplex PCR; TCRdb stores just in-frame clones and leaves some out. The repertoire has 55,000 to 85,000 clones, approximately 78% of them found once; the top ten carry 6.5% to 8.5%. Regarding this clone: The target antigen is unknown.

The receptor was derived from a man aged 18 to 35 in good health and CMV-seropositive. The chain recombines TRBV7-2 with TRBJ2-5, with D possibly being TRBD1 (5 bases). Source material: PBMCs. CDR3 in DNA: TGTGCCAGCGGAAGACAGGAGACCCAGTACTTC. This gives the protein CASGRQETQYF.